This TCR beta chain was sequenced in a study of blood T cells in healthy people across ages. Germline CDR1 SGHTA, CDR2 FQGNSA. V was cut by 3 bases and J by 6 bases, with 17 bases left in between. The CDR3 contains 16 residues. Staff drew roughly 10 milliliters of peripheral blood from each donor. Study-wide points: TCR beta diversity was tightly associated with the proportion of naive T cells. Unsorted PBMCs prevented conclusive naive versus antigen-experienced comparison. Underestimates were what the diversity estimates from one million T cells were considered to be.

PCR was performed a second time for 7 to 11 cycles using a sample-barcoded 5' primer and a J-beta primer mix. TCRdb re-called the 5' RACE reads through MiXCR, storing one row per CDR3 protein. Of about 600,000 distinct CDR3 sequences in the sample, 40% to 55% were seen once. Note on this clonotype: Its antigen is undetermined.

The receptor comes from a man aged 80 or over in good health. The chain joins TRBV7-2 to TRBJ2-2; D could derive from TRBD1 or TRBD2 (7 bases each). Material for sequencing was blood. The CDR3 DNA is TGTGCCAGCAGCTTTCAGACAGGGAGGGGCGCCGGGGAGCTGTTTTTT. Translation gives CASSFQTGRGAGELFF.